This T cell receptor beta chain derives from a study of T cells expressing NK-cell markers. As for the study in general: Seven of the eight sequenced donors were HCMV-seropositive; one was seronegative.

Germline CDR1 reads LGHDT; CDR2 reads YNNKEL (reference sequence). CDR3 length equals 15 residues. As the method of synthesis, 5'RACE template switching with UMIs yielded TCR beta cDNA. TCRdb re-called the 5' RACE reads; every CDR3 protein appears as one record, without DNA. Its table records a few hundred thousand distinct CDR3 sequences. The rearrangement joins TRBV3-1 to TRBJ2-3; lacking DNA, the TRBD2 call made by TCRdb goes unchecked. This TCR derives from a man younger than 35 in good health. Material: blood T cells: a sorted CD56 or NKG2C T cell subset, CD4+ or CD8+ T cells, or bulk PBMC T cells (not recorded which). This CDR3 is CASSPVGGSTDTQYF.